Reported below is one TCR beta chain. These data originate in a study of T cells in Graves' hyperthyroidism and ophthalmopathy. Template material for amplifying TCR beta CDR3 regions consisted of RNA transcripts. TCR CDR3 regions were first amplified by RT-PCR with HTBI primers. Via MiXCR, TCRdb re-called the multiplex PCR reads, giving one row per CDR3 protein. The sample records some 510,000 distinct CDR3 sequences, around 45% being singletons. V was cut by 3 bases and J by 0 bases, with 9 bases left in between. Per germline, CDR1 LNHNV and CDR2 YYDKDF (reference sequence). The CDR3 consists of 16 residues.

This rearrangement joins TRBV15 to TRBJ2-6; no clear D gene. The sequence was obtained from a woman under 30 with Graves' hyperthyroidism. The sample was peripheral blood or thyroid tissue (not recorded which). The CDR3 loop is CATSSVRVSGANVLTF. The CDR3 bases are TGTGCCACCAGCAGCGTTCGGGTCTCTGGGGCCAACGTCCTGACTTTC. Complete variable domain (other parts from reference TRBV15 and TRBJ2-6): DAMVIQNPRYQVTQFGKPVTLSCSQTLNHNVMYWYQQKSSQAPKLLFHYYDKDFNNEADTPDNFQSRRPNTSFCFLDIRSPGLGDTAMYLCATSSVRVSGANVLTFGAGSRLTVL.